The 17 T cell receptor beta chains given below trace back to one sample, sequenced in a study of beta chain features in type 1 diabetes (dated by TCRdb to about 2018). The method behind the library was the immunoSEQ multiplex PCR assay. The High Capacity cDNA Reverse Transcription Kit was used to reverse transcribe all of the isolated RNA, meaning that expressed TCRB transcripts were what got sequenced. Imported from immuneACCESS, the table was reduced by TCRdb to in-frame sequences with V and J called. These copies leave out some clones; in studies compared against another copy, an unresolved V gene accounts for under half, and the cause of the remainder is not known. This sample comprises 120,000 to 150,000 clones, around 50% of them detected only once. In total, the top ten clones hold 0.42% of the sample. Source material: Tregs from blood. The intended sense of this specimen's cell subset or site label: regulatory CD4+ T cells. All receptors derive from a man younger than 35 in good health.

V is TRBV18 and J is TRBJ1-5; D gene uncertain. Germline V lookup: CDR1 KGHSH, CDR2 LQKENI. The CDR3 covers 18 residues. Trimming took 3 bases from V and 0 from J, leaving 18 bases between them. The CDR3 loop is CASSPTAYGSHSNQPQHF. DNA of the CDR3: TGTGCCAGCTCACCCACCGCATACGGTTCGCATAGCAATCAGCCCCAGCATTTT.

J is TRBJ2-5 and V is TRBV7-2; D gene unclear. V was clipped by 1 base and J by 6 bases, with 12 bases between them. Germline-derived CDR1 and CDR2 are SGHTA and FQGNSA. The CDR3 is 14 amino acids. CDR3 protein: CASSLELGTKTQYF. Here the CDR3 DNA reads TGTGCCAGCAGCTTAGAACTCGGTACGAAGACCCAGTACTTC. Full variable domain (remainder filled in from reference TRBV7-2 and TRBJ2-5): GAGVSQSPSNKVTEKGKDVELRCDPISGHTALYWYRQSLGQGLEFLIYFQGNSAPDKSGLPSDRFSAERTGGSVSTLTIQRTQQEDSAVYLCASSLELGTKTQYFGPGTRLLVL.

The genes are TRBV5-5 and TRBJ1-2, with 10 bases fitting TRBD1. CDR3 length: 13 amino acids. The germline V gene encodes CDR1 SGHKS and CDR2 YYEKEE (reference sequence). Unmatched junction bases numbered 3, after V lost 4 bases and J lost 6 bases. CDR3 in amino acids: CASSDRGQDGYTF. CDR3 bases: TGTGCCAGCAGCGACAGGGGGCAGGATGGCTACACCTTC.

This clone has just a few counts. The CDR3 here is CASSLPGLNEQFF. The CDR3 DNA is TGTGCCAGCAGCTTACCAGGACTCAATGAGCAGTTCTTC. The chain links TRBV7-2 to TRBJ2-1, with a possible D match to TRBD2 (5 bases). Deletions cut 2 bases from V and 6 bases from J, with 8 bases between. Germline V gives CDR1 SGHTA, CDR2 FQGNSA. CDR3 size: 13 residues.

The V and J genes are TRBV7-2 and TRBJ1-2; D perhaps matches TRBD1 (6 bases). Germline V gene sequence: CDR1 SGHTA, CDR2 FQGNSA. The length of the CDR3 is 14 residues. V was trimmed by 3 bases and J by 4 bases, leaving 12 bases between them. The CDR3 sequence: CASSFTGFAYGYTF. CDR3 DNA: TGTGCCAGCAGCTTTACAGGGTTCGCCTATGGCTACACCTTC.

The CDR3 DNA sequence: TGTGCCAGCAGTGGCGGGACAGCCTATGGCTACACCTTC. Residues: CASSGGTAYGYTF. The V and J genes are TRBV6-1 and TRBJ1-2; 7 bases line up with TRBD1. CDR1 is MNHNS, CDR2 SASEGT, per germline. There are 13 residues in the CDR3. Trimming removed 4 bases from V and 4 bases from J; junction bases left unmatched: 3.

The chain combines TRBV5-4 with TRBJ2-3; TRBD2 matches 8 bases. Trimming at V came to 5 bases and at J to 1 base, leaving 6 bases not matched to a gene. Germline V gene lookup returns CDR1 SGHNT and CDR2 YYREEE (reference sequence). The length of the CDR3 is 15 residues. The CDR3 here is CASSRGTSGTDTQYF. As DNA, the CDR3 is TGTGCCAGCAGTCGGGGGACTAGTGGCACAGATACGCAGTATTTT.

This clone has just a few counts. This chain links TRBV18 with TRBJ2-7; D ambiguous. CDR1 and CDR2 from the germline V gene are KGHSH and LQKENI. V was cut by 6 bases and J by 6 bases, with 12 bases left in between. This CDR3 is 12 amino acids long. The CDR3 protein is CASSQAVREQYF. CDR3 DNA sequence: TGTGCCAGCTCCCAGGCCGTTCGCGAGCAGTACTTC. The variable domain in full, with the rest retrieved from reference TRBV18 and TRBJ2-7, is NAGVMQNPRHLVRRRGQEARLRCSPMKGHSHVYWYRQLPEEGLKFMVYLQKENIIDESGMPKERFSAEFPKEGPSILRIQQVVRGDSAAYFCASSQAVREQYFGPGTRLTVT.

This clone was seen a handful of times. The rearrangement joins TRBV2 to TRBJ1-1; a possible D gene is TRBD1 (5 bases). Trimming removed 3 bases at V and 6 bases at J, with 14 bases between. The CDR3 consists of 14 residues. Germline assignment: CDR1 SNHLY and CDR2 FYNNEI. CDR3 protein: CASSDSVPRAEAFF. As DNA, the CDR3 is TGTGCCAGCAGTGATTCCGTCCCCAGGGCTGAAGCTTTCTTT.

A few counts support this clone. V gene TRBV10-3 combines with J gene TRBJ2-3; no reliable D call. CDR3 length equals 13 residues. Trimming took 7 bases from V and 4 from J, leaving 12 bases between them. Germline V lookup: CDR1 ENHRY, CDR2 SYGVKD. The CDR3 nucleotides are TGTGCCATCACCGAAAATGGAGCAGATACGCAGTATTTT. Its translation is CAITENGADTQYF.

The genes are TRBV5-4 and TRBJ2-2, with 11 positions matching TRBD2. In germline, CDR1 is SGHNT, CDR2 YYREEE (reference sequence). Trimming cost V 4 bases and J 6 bases; bases outside gene matches: 8. This CDR3 has 16 residues. Written as DNA, the CDR3 is TGTGCCAGCAGCATAACTAGCGGGAGAGGCCCCGGGGAGCTGTTTTTT. Translating it yields CASSITSGRGPGELFF.

The rearrangement links TRBV5-1 to TRBJ2-1; unclear D gene. Trimming shortened V by 3 bases and J by 8 bases, and 9 bases separated the two germline ends. The CDR3 sequence is 12 residues long. Germline V gives CDR1 SGHRS, CDR2 YFSETQ. The DNA of the CDR3 is TGCGCCAGCAGCTCCCGTAGCTATGAGCAGTTCTTC. Amino acids: CASSSRSYEQFF. The whole variable domain, remainder taken from reference TRBV5-1 and TRBJ2-1, is KAGVTQTPRYLIKTRGQQVTLSCSPISGHRSVSWYQQTPGQGLQFLFEYFSETQRNKGNFPGRFSGRQFSNSRSEMNVSTLELGDSALYLCASSSRSYEQFFGPGTRLTVL.

This clone showed up just once. The genes are TRBV7-9 and TRBJ2-2; TRBD2 might be the D (5 bases). Trimming pared 3 bases from V and 2 bases from J, leaving 13 bases between. The length of the CDR3 is 16 residues. CDR1 and CDR2 (germline): SEHNR, FQNEAQ (reference sequence). The CDR3 protein is CASSLLARLNTGELFF. Here the CDR3 DNA reads TGTGCCAGCAGCTTGTTAGCCAGACTAAACACCGGGGAGCTGTTTTTT. The full variable domain, its missing parts supplied by reference TRBV7-9 and TRBJ2-2, is DTGVSQNPRHKITKRGQNVTFRCDPISEHNRLYWYRQTLGQGPEFLTYFQNEAQLEKSRLLSDRFSAERPKGSFSTLEIQRTEQGDSAMYLCASSLLARLNTGELFFGEGSRLTVL.

The gene calls are TRBV5-1 and TRBJ1-1; D is undetermined. This CDR3 region has 15 residues. The germline V gene has CDR1 SGHRS and CDR2 YFSETQ. V lost 0 bases, J lost 0 bases, and 9 bases lay in between. CDR3 bases: TGCGCCAGCAGCTTGGTACCCGGGGTGAACACTGAAGCTTTCTTT. Translating it yields CASSLVPGVNTEAFF.

CDR3 coding DNA: TGTGCCAGCAGCTTCTCCCGCGGGCGGTACCAAGAGACCCAGTACTTC. Amino acids: CASSFSRGRYQETQYF. The chain is built from TRBV7-9 and TRBJ2-5, with D tentatively TRBD2 (5 bases). V gave up 3 bases and J gave up 0 bases, with 14 bases separating them. The length of the CDR3 is 16 residues. Germline V gene lookup returns CDR1 SEHNR and CDR2 FQNEAQ (reference sequence).

In nucleotides, the CDR3 is TGTGCCAGCAGCCGAACCCGAAGCGGCAATGAGCAGTTCTTC. Translated, it gives CASSRTRSGNEQFF. The rearrangement links TRBV11-2 to TRBJ2-1; the D gene is possibly TRBD2 (5 bases). CDR3 length: 14 residues. V was shortened by 5 bases and J by 6 bases, with 14 bases between the two germline ends. The germline V gene encodes CDR1 SGHAT and CDR2 FQNNGV. Combining the CDR3 with reference TRBV11-2 and TRBJ2-1 gives the whole variable domain EAGVAQSPRYKIIEKRQSVAFWCNPISGHATLYWYQQILGQGPKLLIQFQNNGVVDDSQLPKDRFSAERLKGVDSTLKIQPAKLEDSAVYLCASSRTRSGNEQFFGPGTRLTVL.

V gene TRBV28 combines with J gene TRBJ2-1; D is possibly TRBD2 (5 bases). Germline CDR1 and CDR2: MDHEN and SYDVKM. V was trimmed by 5 bases and J by 4 bases, leaving 12 bases between them. This CDR3 comprises 14 residues. In DNA, the CDR3 is TGTGCCAGCAGTGAAACTAGAGATTACAATGAGCAGTTCTTC. Translated, it gives CASSETRDYNEQFF. The full variable domain, its missing parts supplied by reference TRBV28 and TRBJ2-1, is DVKVTQSSRYLVKRTGEKVFLECVQDMDHENMFWYRQDPGLGLRLIYFSYDVKMKEKGDIPEGYSVSREKKERFSLILESASTNQTSMYLCASSETRDYNEQFFGPGTRLTVL.